This passage covers 11 T cell receptor beta chains from one sample sequenced in a study of shared clonotypes between healthy human individuals (TCRdb year 2020). For the CD8 naive samples, CD45RO-negative cells were positively selected for CCR7, yielding a CD45RA+CCR7+ population from which TemRA cells were excluded. The protocol used for the library was the immunoSEQ multiplex PCR assay. The source is immuneACCESS, and TCRdb retained only in-frame sequences with V and J called. Part of the clones is not carried over; for the studies checked, unresolved V genes explain less than half of this, and the remainder is unexplained. The table for this sample lists roughly 590,000 clones; around 95% of them were counted only once. The top ten clonotypes cover about 0.11% of the sample. Sequences were obtained from naive CD8+ T cells sorted from blood. The cell subset or site tag for this specimen amounts to: CD45RA+CCR7+. The receptors derive from a woman aged 25 to 39 in good health.

The chain is built from TRBV28 and TRBJ2-7; tentative D call: TRBD2 (6 bases). Trimming removed 2 bases from V and 11 bases from J, with 16 bases in between. This CDR3 region has 13 residues. Germline V gene sequence: CDR1 MDHEN, CDR2 SYDVKM. CDR3 nucleotides: TGTGCCAGCAGTTTAGCCCCGGGGGAGCGGGAGTACTTC. As protein: CASSLAPGEREYF. Together with reference TRBV28 and TRBJ2-7, the CDR3 gives the full variable domain: DVKVTQSSRYLVKRTGEKVFLECVQDMDHENMFWYRQDPGLGLRLIYFSYDVKMKEKGDIPEGYSVSREKKERFSLILESASTNQTSMYLCASSLAPGEREYFGPGTRLTVT.

The chain recombines TRBV13 with TRBJ2-1; 7 bases are a match to TRBD2. There are 14 residues in the CDR3. Germline trimming cut 3 bases from V and 7 bases from J; bases unmatched to any gene: 6. The V gene's germline CDR1 is PRHDT and CDR2 FYEKMQ (reference sequence). The CDR3: CASSLESGVNEQFF. DNA for the CDR3: TGTGCCAGCAGCTTGGAAAGCGGGGTAAATGAGCAGTTCTTC.

This chain joins TRBV29-1 and TRBJ2-2; the D gene could be TRBD1 or TRBD2 (5 bases each). CDR3 length: 12 residues. Per germline, CDR1 SQVTM and CDR2 ANQGSEA. Trimming removed 7 bases at V and 0 bases at J, with 6 bases between. The CDR3 DNA sequence: TGCAGCGGGGACGCGAACACCGGGGAGCTGTTTTTT. It yields the protein CSGDANTGELFF.

The chain links TRBV5-4 to TRBJ1-1; 11 bases are shared with TRBD1. The CDR3 length is 18 residues. V was clipped by 2 bases and J by 0 bases; unmatched bases: 9. Germline V gene sequence: CDR1 SGHNT, CDR2 YYREEE (reference sequence). CDR3 loop: CASSFGTGGLQMNTEAFF. The CDR3 DNA follows: TGTGCCAGCAGCTTCGGGACAGGGGGGTTGCAAATGAACACTGAAGCTTTCTTT.

V and J are TRBV7-8 and TRBJ2-1; 8 bases agree with TRBD2. J was trimmed by 6 bases and V by 7 bases; bases with no gene match: 11. Germline CDR1 is SGHVS and CDR2 is FQNEAQ. The CDR3 runs 15 residues. The CDR3, as DNA: TGTGCCAGCAACCTAACCCCGGGAGGGGTCAATGAGCAGTTCTTC. Translating it yields CASNLTPGGVNEQFF.

This clone appeared once. V and J are TRBV19 and TRBJ1-2; the D is unclear. The CDR3 length is 15 residues. The V gene lost 5 bases and the J gene lost 0 bases, with 13 bases spanning the gap. Germline CDR1 reads LNHDA; CDR2 reads SQIVND (reference sequence). CDR3 protein: CASSYDGMTNYGYTF. The CDR3 DNA sequence: TGTGCCAGTAGTTATGACGGAATGACTAACTATGGCTACACCTTC.

This chain uses TRBV7-7 with TRBJ2-5; no firm D call. The CDR3 extends over 13 amino acids. Deletions cut 2 bases from V and 3 bases from J, with 7 bases between. The germline V gene encodes CDR1 SSHAT and CDR2 FNYEAQ (reference sequence). The CDR3 loop reads CASSLNWKETQYF. The CDR3 bases are TGTGCCAGCAGCTTAAACTGGAAAGAGACCCAGTACTTC.

The gene calls are TRBV27 and TRBJ1-5; possibly TRBD1 for D (6 bases). The CDR3 covers 14 residues. Trimming took 5 bases from V and 9 from J, leaving 17 bases between them. In germline, CDR1 is MNHEY, CDR2 SMNVEV (reference sequence). The CDR3 reads CASSQIQGSAPQHF. CDR3 in DNA: TGTGCCAGCAGTCAAATTCAGGGGTCAGCGCCCCAGCATTTT.

This clone was recorded once. V usage is TRBV27 and J usage is TRBJ2-7; 9 bases are a match to TRBD1. V shed 4 bases and J 5 bases; nucleotides not matched to a gene: 9. This CDR3 is built from 15 residues. Germline V lookup: CDR1 MNHEY, CDR2 SMNVEV (reference sequence). CDR3 bases: TGTGCCAGCAGTTGGGGGACAGGGAGGATCGACGAGCAGTACTTC. It yields the protein CASSWGTGRIDEQYF.

This clone was seen just once. Other DNA sequences of this sample code for an identical CDR3. The chain joins TRBV19 to TRBJ1-1; a possible D gene is TRBD1 (5 bases). V lost 1 base and J 1 base, leaving 7 bases between the germline ends. The CDR3 consists of 14 residues. Germline CDR1 and CDR2: LNHDA and SQIVND (reference sequence). CDR3 sequence: CASSIGTPNTEAFF. CDR3 nucleotide sequence: TGTGCCAGTAGTATAGGGACACCGAACACTGAAGCTTTCTTT.

The chain has TRBV19 and TRBJ1-2; 9 bases align to TRBD1. In germline, CDR1 is LNHDA, CDR2 SQIVND (reference sequence). Trimming cost V 6 bases and J 1 base; bases outside gene matches: 9. The CDR3 covers 16 residues. As DNA, the CDR3 is TGTGCCAGTAGCTTAAACGCGGGACAGGGTAACTATGGCTACACCTTC. Amino acids: CASSLNAGQGNYGYTF.